These 17 T cell receptor beta chains originate from one sample sequenced in a study. MiXCR, run by TCRdb on the 5' RACE reads, gives a single entry per CDR3 protein. The sample records fewer than 13,000 distinct CDR3 sequences, 17% being singletons. Tregs were sorted as CD4+CD25+CD127-/low cells. What was sequenced was Tregs sorted from a lymph node. These TCRs come from a female donor with breast cancer.

The genes are TRBV7-3 and TRBJ1-2; D is perhaps TRBD1 (5 bases). Germline values: CDR1 SGHTA, CDR2 FQGTGA. This CDR3 has 16 residues. The germline V and J ends were trimmed by 2 bases and 6 bases, with 19 bases remaining between them. CDR3: CASSLDKTANTNGYTF. For the CDR3, the DNA is TGTGCCAGCAGCTTAGATAAGACAGCTAATACAAATGGCTACACCTTC.

In its sample, this clonotype ranks as medium-sized. This rearrangement joins TRBV7-3 to TRBJ2-1; the match to TRBD2 covers 11 bases. Germline V gene lookup returns CDR1 SGHTA and CDR2 FQGTGA. The CDR3 has 17 amino acids. V lost 3 bases, J lost 5 bases, and 9 bases stayed unmatched. The CDR3 nucleotides are TGTGCCAGCAGCTTGTTCCCTAGCGGGAGGACGGACAATGAGCAGTTCTTC. Translation: CASSLFPSGRTDNEQFF.

In its sample, this clonotype was seen many times. The CDR3 sequence is CASSFEYRLTDTQYF. The CDR3 DNA follows: TGTGCCAGCAGCTTCGAGTATCGGCTCACAGATACGCAGTATTTT. V gene TRBV7-2 combines with J gene TRBJ2-3, with D uncertain. V lost 3 bases and J lost 2, with 12 bases in between. Germline CDR1 reads SGHTA; CDR2 reads FQGNSA. This CDR3 comprises 15 residues.

This clonotype was seen more than once but under ten times. Possible read error: a much larger clone is one base away. The chain recombines TRBV6-1 with TRBJ1-6; D unresolved. Deletions cut 4 bases from V and 11 bases from J, with 15 bases between. This CDR3 spans 14 amino acids. Germline lookup yields CDR1 MNHNS and CDR2 SASEGT. The CDR3 nucleotides read TGTGCCAGCAGTGGTCGGAGTCTAAATCCACCCCTCCACTTT. Its protein is CASSGRSLNPPLHF.

This clonotype is medium-sized. This CDR3 reads CAIRGLAVDTQYF. CDR3 in DNA: TGTGCCATAAGGGGACTAGCGGTGGATACGCAGTATTTT. V and J are TRBV10-3 and TRBJ2-3; 11 positions match TRBD2. CDR3 length equals 13 residues. Germline V CDR1 and CDR2: ENHRY, SYGVKD. V lost 9 bases, J lost 6 bases, and 5 bases stayed unmatched.

Sample share makes this clonotype medium-sized (0.01 to 0.1%). This chain joins TRBV29-1 and TRBJ2-7, with D unresolved. Germline CDR1 SQVTM, CDR2 ANQGSEA. CDR3 length: 10 residues. V shed 7 bases and J shed 5 bases, with 9 bases lying between them. The CDR3 DNA follows: TGCAGCGCCCTTTCGGACGAGCAGTACTTC. Translated, it gives CSALSDEQYF.

Many counts were recorded for this clonotype. The V gene is TRBV12-3 or TRBV12-4, the J gene TRBJ2-4, with a possible D match to TRBD1 (5 bases). The CDR3 is 16 amino acids. Trimming stripped 4 bases from V and 0 bases from J, with 13 bases between. CDR3 nucleotides: TGTGCCAGCAGTTCAAGACAGCAACTAGCCAAAAACATTCAGTACTTC. It specifies CASSSRQQLAKNIQYF.

This clonotype rates as medium-sized. This chain connects TRBV6-2 or TRBV6-3 to TRBJ2-1, with a tentative D call TRBD2 (5 bases). The CDR3 spans 13 residues. In germline, CDR1 is MNHEY, CDR2 SVGEGT. Trimming removed 7 bases at V and 8 bases at J, with 15 bases between. The DNA for the CDR3 is TGTGCCAGCAAACCGAATGAGGGCGATGAGCAGTTCTTC. It encodes CASKPNEGDEQFF.

This clonotype was observed at least ten times. This chain connects TRBV2 to TRBJ2-2; possibly TRBD1 for D (6 bases). This CDR3 contains 14 residues. Germline values: CDR1 SNHLY, CDR2 FYNNEI. V lost 6 bases and J lost 4, with 12 bases in between. The CDR3 loop is CASRSGQFTGELFF. In DNA form, the CDR3 reads TGTGCCAGCAGGAGTGGACAGTTCACCGGGGAGCTGTTTTTT.

The chain is built from TRBV4-1 and TRBJ2-3; the D is unclear. Looked up from germline, CDR1 is MGHRA and CDR2 is YSYEKL. V lost 4 bases and J 3 bases, leaving 14 bases between the germline ends. The length of the CDR3 is 15 residues. The CDR3 here is CASSLRPYPTDTQYF. The CDR3 region has the DNA TGCGCCAGCAGCCTAAGGCCTTATCCTACAGATACGCAGTATTTT.

This clonotype was picked up many times. The chain recombines TRBV2 with TRBJ1-1; D possibly corresponds to TRBD1 (5 bases). V dropped 2 bases and J dropped 4 bases, with 14 bases sitting between them. There are 15 residues in the CDR3. Germline assignment: CDR1 SNHLY and CDR2 FYNNEI. CDR3 residues: CASSEMGQGGTEAFF. In nucleotides, the CDR3 is TGTGCCAGCAGTGAAATGGGCCAGGGTGGCACTGAAGCTTTCTTT.

This clonotype was seen only a few times. The J gene is TRBJ1-2, the V gene TRBV3-1; 7 bases match TRBD1. J gave up 4 bases and V 4 bases, and 6 bases lay outside the gene matches. The CDR3 length is 14 residues. Germline loops: CDR1 LGHDT, CDR2 YNNKEL (reference sequence). CDR3 nucleotides: TGTGCCAGCAGCCGAGGACAGGCAGTCTATGGCTACACCTTC. It codes for CASSRGQAVYGYTF.

This clonotype is classed as medium-sized. The V gene is TRBV5-1, the J gene TRBJ2-1; D possibly corresponds to TRBD2 (6 bases). Germline assignment: CDR1 SGHRS and CDR2 YFSETQ. The CDR3 runs 16 residues. Trimming removed 0 bases from V and 7 bases from J, with 17 bases in between. CDR3 sequence (DNA): TGCGCCAGCAGCTTGGTGGCGGGAAATATGGTGAATGAGCAGTTCTTC. Translating gives CASSLVAGNMVNEQFF.

In this sample, this clonotype turned up a few times. The chain joins TRBV6-5 to TRBJ2-7; 8 nucleotides match TRBD1. This CDR3 is built from 12 residues. CDR1 is MNHEY, CDR2 SVGAGI, per germline. The J segment lost 7 bases and the V segment lost 6 bases, leaving 5 bases of the junction unmatched. The CDR3 region has the DNA TGTGCCAGCAGGGACAGGGTTGAAGAGCAGTACTTC. It encodes CASRDRVEEQYF.

This clonotype was recorded at least ten times. This chain joins TRBV12-3 or TRBV12-4 and TRBJ1-3, with D unclear. The CDR3 runs to 12 residues. Deletions cut 5 bases from V and 4 bases from J, with 6 bases between. The CDR3 nucleotides are TGTGCCAGCAGTCTTCACGGAAACACCATATATTTT. Its translation: CASSLHGNTIYF.

This clonotype was seen a handful of times. V and J are TRBV6-6 and TRBJ2-4; the match to TRBD2 covers 10 bases. The CDR3 totals 19 residues. Germline V gene lookup returns CDR1 MNHNY and CDR2 SVGAGI (reference sequence). With 5 bases clipped from V and 2 bases from J, the junction kept 15 bases outside the gene matches. CDR3: CASSPRPPGLATSKNIQYF. In DNA, the CDR3 is TGTGCCAGCAGTCCGCGACCGCCGGGACTAGCGACTTCCAAAAACATTCAGTACTTC.

This clonotype was recorded at least ten times. V usage is TRBV27 and J usage is TRBJ2-1, with no clear D. Germline V CDR1 and CDR2: MNHEY, SMNVEV (reference sequence). V gave up 3 bases and J gave up 10 bases, with 13 bases separating them. The CDR3 loop spans 13 amino acids. DNA of the CDR3: TGTGCCAGCAGTTTCTACCCCATAAGGGAGCAGTTCTTC. Encoded protein: CASSFYPIREQFF.